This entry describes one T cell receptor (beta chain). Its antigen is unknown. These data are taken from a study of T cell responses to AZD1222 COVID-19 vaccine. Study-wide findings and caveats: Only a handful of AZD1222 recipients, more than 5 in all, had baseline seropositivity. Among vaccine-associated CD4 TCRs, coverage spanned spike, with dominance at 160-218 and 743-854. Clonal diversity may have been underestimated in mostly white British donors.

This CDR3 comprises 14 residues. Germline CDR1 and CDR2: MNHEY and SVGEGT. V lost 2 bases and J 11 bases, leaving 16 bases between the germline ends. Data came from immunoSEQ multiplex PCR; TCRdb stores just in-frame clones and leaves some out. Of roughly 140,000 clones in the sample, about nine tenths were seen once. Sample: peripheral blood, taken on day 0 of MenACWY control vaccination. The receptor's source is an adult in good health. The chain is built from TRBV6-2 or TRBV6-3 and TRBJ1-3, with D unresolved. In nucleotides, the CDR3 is TGTGCCAGCAGTTACACTCTGCACCGAAGCGCCATATATTTT. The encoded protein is CASSYTLHRSAIYF.